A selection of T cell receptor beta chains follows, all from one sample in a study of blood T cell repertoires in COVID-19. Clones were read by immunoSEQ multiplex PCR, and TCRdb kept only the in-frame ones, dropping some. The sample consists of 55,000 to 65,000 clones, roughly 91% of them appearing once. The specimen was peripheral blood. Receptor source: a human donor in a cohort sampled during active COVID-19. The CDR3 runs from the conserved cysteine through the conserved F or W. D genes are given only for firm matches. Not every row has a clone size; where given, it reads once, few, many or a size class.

CASSLTDRGQEQYF	TGTGCCAGCAGCCTTACCGACAGGGGGCAGGAGCAGTACTTC	TRBV7-3	TRBJ2-7	TRBD1	NA
CASSIGQGAVDTQYF	TGTGCCAGTAGTATTGGGCAGGGGGCGGTGGATACGCAGTATTTT	TRBV19	TRBJ2-3	TRBD1	NA
CAWQEQGRPLHF	TGTGCCTGGCAAGAACAGGGAAGACCCCTCCACTTT	TRBV30	TRBJ1-6	NA	NA
CASSEVAVAQGTQYF	TGTGCCAGCAGTGAGGTGGCGGTAGCGCAAGGGACCCAGTACTTC	TRBV25-1	TRBJ2-5	NA	NA
CASSIYPTGDQETQYF	TGTGCCAGTAGTATCTATCCGACAGGGGACCAAGAGACCCAGTACTTC	TRBV19	TRBJ2-5	TRBD1	NA
CASSFAGLAGSGETQYF	TGCGCCAGCAGCTTTGCGGGACTAGCGGGAAGCGGGGAGACCCAGTACTTC	TRBV5-1	TRBJ2-5	TRBD2	once
CASSLFPTGEGFTEAFF	TGCGCCAGCAGCCTCTTCCCCACAGGGGAAGGATTCACTGAAGCTTTCTTT	TRBV5-1	TRBJ1-1	TRBD1	NA
CASTKPGLWTQYF	TGTGCCAGCACTAAACCTGGGCTTTGGACCCAGTACTTC	TRBV6-5	TRBJ2-5	NA	NA
CAISEEARGVRTNEKLFF	TGTGCCATCAGTGAGGAAGCCAGGGGAGTACGAACTAATGAAAAACTGTTTTTT	TRBV10-3	TRBJ1-4	NA	NA
CAWSGPGTGGNTIYF	TGTGCCTGGAGTGGCCCCGGAACAGGGGGAAACACCATATATTTT	TRBV30	TRBJ1-3	NA	NA
CASSVVQAGGRTGELFF	TGTGCCAGCAGCGTAGTGCAAGCGGGGGGACGGACCGGGGAGCTGTTTTTT	TRBV9	TRBJ2-2	TRBD2	NA
CASGFRGSEQFF	TGTGCCAGCGGGTTTCGAGGTAGCGAGCAGTTCTTC	TRBV6-5	TRBJ2-1	NA	NA
CASRARAAHSTDTQYF	TGTGCCAGCAGAGCCAGAGCGGCCCACTCCACAGATACGCAGTATTTT	TRBV3-1/TRBV3-2	TRBJ2-3	NA	NA
CASRTGGVETQYF	TGTGCCAGCCGTACAGGGGGTGTCGAGACCCAGTACTTC	TRBV28	TRBJ2-5	TRBD1	NA